This is a list of T cell receptor beta chains from one sample in a study of shared clonotypes between healthy human individuals. Some clones are missing from TCRdb's copy, which holds only in-frame ones; the method was immunoSEQ multiplex PCR. This sample has roughly 2.2 million clones, with roughly 92% found just once. Sequencing used naive CD4+ T cells from PBMCs. These receptors originate from a man between 18 and 35 years old in good health. Some clones in this sample may be carry-over from other donors' samples. Each CDR3 is given with its conserved first and last residue. The D gene is left open where the match is weak. Part of the rows lack a size; the others show once, few, many or a class for expanded clones.

V gene,clone size,D gene,J gene,CDR3 protein,CDR3 DNA
TRBV5-6,NA,TRBD1,TRBJ2-7,CASSLSFVRDRGYEQYF,TGTGCCAGCAGCTTGTCATTCGTCCGGGACAGGGGCTACGAGCAGTACTTC
TRBV29-1,NA,NA,TRBJ2-5,CSVVRETQYF,TGCAGCGTTGTTCGGGAGACCCAGTACTTC
TRBV9,NA,NA,TRBJ2-1,CASSGDPAHNEQFF,TGTGCCAGCAGCGGGGACCCAGCCCACAATGAGCAGTTCTTC
TRBV28,NA,TRBD1,TRBJ1-2,CASRSGQANYGYTF,TGTGCCAGCAGATCAGGACAGGCTAACTATGGCTACACCTTC
TRBV5-1,NA,NA,TRBJ1-3,CASSTTGAGNTIYF,TGCGCCAGCAGCACTACAGGAGCTGGAAACACCATATATTTT
TRBV21-1,once,NA,TRBJ1-5,CASSKGTGQGCQPQHF,TGTGCCAGCAGCAAGGGCACCGGCCAGGGTTGTCAGCCCCAGCATTTT
TRBV5-1,NA,NA,TRBJ1-3,CASSFGQGNTIYF,TGCGCCAGCAGCTTCGGACAGGGAAACACCATATATTTT
TRBV28,once,TRBD1,TRBJ1-2,CASSLRQGRVYGYTF,TGTGCCAGCAGCCTCAGACAGGGGCGGGTCTATGGCTACACCTTC
TRBV7-9,NA,NA,TRBJ2-3,CASSPAQYSSTDTQYF,TGTGCCAGCAGCCCCGCCCAATATTCTAGCACAGATACGCAGTATTTT
TRBV4-1,NA,TRBD1,TRBJ2-7,CASSQDAGTGSYEQYF,TGCGCCAGCAGCCAAGATGCGGGGACAGGGAGTTACGAGCAGTACTTC
TRBV12-2,NA,NA,TRBJ1-4,CASRLDIRTGGKLFF,TGTGCAAGTCGCTTAGATATTCGGACAGGGGGAAAACTGTTTTTT
TRBV7-6,NA,TRBD2,TRBJ2-1,CASSLSLAGEQFF,TGTGCCAGCAGCTTATCACTAGCGGGAGAGCAGTTCTTC
TRBV6-6,NA,NA,TRBJ2-1,CASSYSYNEQFF,TGTGCCAGCAGTTACTCCTACAATGAGCAGTTCTTC
TRBV9,NA,TRBD1,TRBJ2-7,CASSVGLGQAGEQYF,TGTGCCAGCAGCGTAGGTCTCGGACAGGCTGGCGAGCAGTACTTC
TRBV7-8,NA,NA,TRBJ2-3,CASSLAGPGGTDTQYF,TGTGCCAGCAGCTTAGCCGGGCCCGGGGGCACAGATACGCAGTATTTT
TRBV4-1,NA,TRBD2,TRBJ2-3,CASSQIAGGVDTQYF,TGCGCCAGCAGCCAGATAGCGGGAGGGGTAGATACGCAGTATTTT
TRBV6-5,NA,NA,TRBJ1-2,CASRRRVGGGGYTF,TGTGCCAGCAGGAGAAGGGTCGGTGGAGGTGGCTACACCTTC
TRBV6-5,NA,NA,TRBJ1-1,CASSQRQGIAFF,TGTGCCAGCAGCCAGCGCCAGGGCATTGCTTTCTTT
TRBV25-1,NA,NA,TRBJ2-7,CASSTYEQYF,TGTGCCAGTTCTACCTACGAGCAGTACTTC
TRBV11-3,NA,TRBD1,TRBJ2-5,CASSPGDSQETQYF,TGTGCCAGCAGCCCAGGGGACAGTCAAGAGACCCAGTACTTC
TRBV27,NA,NA,TRBJ2-1,CASSPDTGSYNEQFF,TGTGCCAGCAGTCCCGATACCGGATCCTACAATGAGCAGTTCTTC
TRBV5-1,NA,NA,TRBJ1-4,CASRPNRAANEKLFF,TGCGCCAGCAGGCCGAACAGGGCCGCTAATGAAAAACTGTTTTTT
TRBV10-3,NA,NA,TRBJ1-4,CAISRGGDGEKLFF,TGTGCCATCAGCCGGGGGGGAGACGGGGAAAAACTGTTTTTT
TRBV5-4,NA,TRBD2,TRBJ2-7,CASSLGRGGRSDEQYF,TGTGCCAGCAGCCTTGGGCGGGGAGGGAGGAGTGACGAGCAGTACTTC
TRBV4-2,NA,NA,TRBJ1-1,CASSPSGGVTEAFF,TGTGCCAGCAGCCCGAGCGGCGGGGTCACTGAAGCTTTCTTT
TRBV2,few,NA,TRBJ1-1,CASSERQGGGNTEAFF,TGTGCCAGCAGTGAACGGCAGGGTGGTGGGAACACTGAAGCTTTCTTT
TRBV9,few,NA,TRBJ1-1,CASSGTPNTEAFF,TGTGCCAGCAGCGGGACACCGAACACTGAAGCTTTCTTT
TRBV12-5,NA,TRBD1,TRBJ1-3,CASGLGGQGRNTIYF,TGTGCTAGTGGTTTAGGGGGACAGGGGAGAAACACCATATATTTT
TRBV7-9,NA,TRBD2,TRBJ2-2,CASSPPSRGAGELFF,TGTGCCAGCAGCCCCCCCAGTCGGGGGGCCGGGGAGCTGTTTTTT
TRBV6-1,NA,NA,TRBJ1-2,CASTETGFGGYTF,TGTGCCAGCACCGAAACAGGGTTCGGCGGCTACACCTTC
TRBV10-3,few,TRBD1,TRBJ1-1,CAISSTGQGTNTEAFF,TGTGCCATCAGTTCTACGGGACAGGGGACGAACACTGAAGCTTTCTTT
TRBV7-2,NA,NA,TRBJ1-5,CASSRTTQPQHF,TGTGCCAGCAGCCGGACAACTCAGCCCCAGCATTTT
TRBV7-2,NA,NA,TRBJ1-5,CASSLFQGRYSNQPQHF,TGTGCCAGCAGCTTATTTCAGGGCCGTTATAGCAATCAGCCCCAGCATTTT
TRBV2,once,NA,TRBJ2-7,CASSASVGYEQYF,TGTGCCAGCAGTGCCTCAGTAGGGTACGAGCAGTACTTC
TRBV9,NA,NA,TRBJ2-7,CASSVGGRYGPLGEQYF,TGTGCCAGCAGCGTAGGGGGTCGGTATGGTCCTTTGGGCGAGCAGTACTTC
TRBV10-2,once,NA,TRBJ2-7,CASSVPGNSYEQYF,TGCGCCAGCAGTGTACCGGGAAACTCTTACGAGCAGTACTTC
TRBV15,NA,NA,TRBJ1-1,CATSRDKESEAFF,TGTGCCACCAGCAGAGATAAGGAATCTGAAGCTTTCTTT
TRBV7-6,NA,TRBD1,TRBJ2-3,CASSLAKGIGQGSDTQYF,TGTGCCAGCAGCTTAGCGAAGGGGATAGGACAGGGGTCAGATACGCAGTATTTT
TRBV7-2,NA,NA,TRBJ1-2,CASSLFGQKDGYTF,TGTGCCAGCAGCTTATTCGGCCAAAAAGATGGCTACACCTTC
TRBV2,NA,TRBD2,TRBJ2-3,CASSLGLAGTDTQYF,TGTGCCAGCAGCCTCGGACTAGCGGGAACAGATACGCAGTATTTT
TRBV19,NA,TRBD1,TRBJ1-2,CASSIPRRTGTGNGYTF,TGTGCCAGTAGTATACCCCGAAGAACCGGGACAGGGAATGGCTACACCTTC
TRBV7-9,NA,NA,TRBJ1-2,CASSLVGSTGVGYTF,TGTGCCAGCAGCTTAGTCGGTTCTACTGGGGTTGGCTACACCTTC
TRBV7-9,NA,NA,TRBJ1-1,CASSFGRTNTEAFF,TGTGCCAGCAGCTTCGGACGGACGAACACTGAAGCTTTCTTT
TRBV19,NA,TRBD2,TRBJ2-3,CASSSAAGGLPDTQYF,TGTGCCAGTAGTTCGGCGGCGGGAGGGCTCCCAGATACGCAGTATTTT
TRBV28,NA,NA,TRBJ2-5,CASSFPQGTQYF,TGTGCCAGCAGTTTCCCGCAGGGGACCCAGTACTTC
TRBV6-1,NA,TRBD2,TRBJ2-1,CASSVPGTSRQFF,TGTGCCAGCAGTGTTCCCGGGACTAGCCGGCAGTTCTTC
TRBV10-2,NA,NA,TRBJ2-5,CASGTGGLETQYF,TGCGCCAGCGGTACTGGCGGTTTGGAGACCCAGTACTTC
TRBV11-2,NA,TRBD2,TRBJ2-7,CASSLWTSTTYEQYF,TGTGCCAGCAGCTTGTGGACTAGCACCACCTACGAGCAGTACTTC
TRBV2,NA,NA,TRBJ2-5,CASSGDLGGPTSNF,TGTGCCAGCAGTGGGGATTTGGGGGGCCCTACCTCAAACTTC
TRBV5-1,NA,NA,TRBJ1-3,CASSLVSSSGNTIYF,TGCGCCAGCAGCTTGGTCAGCAGCTCTGGAAACACCATATATTTT
TRBV6-1,NA,NA,TRBJ2-3,CASSGRQGASVDPDTQYF,TGTGCCAGCAGTGGACGACAAGGGGCTAGCGTAGATCCAGATACGCAGTATTTT